The 32 T cell receptor beta chains presented below share a single source sample, sequenced in a study of cytomegalovirus exposure and HLA in healthy donors (dated by TCRdb to between 2016 and 2019). Library preparation employed the immunoSEQ multiplex PCR assay. A mixture of 60 forward primers for TCR Vbeta segments and 13 reverse primers for TCR Jbeta segments was used in the multiplex PCR. Entries here come from immuneACCESS through TCRdb and include only in-frame sequences with V and J called. Some clones fail to appear in such tables; in the studies checked, an unresolved V gene covers under half of the shortfall, and the cause of the remainder is unknown. The table for this sample lists about 190,000 clones; roughly four fifths of them were counted only once. The ten largest clonotypes hold 2% to 2.5% of the sample. Material for sequencing was PBMCs. Every receptor here comes from a woman aged 25 to 45 in good health and CMV-seropositive.

This clone has just a few counts. As DNA, the CDR3 is TGTGCCAGCAGCCCCCGGGCCCGAGGGCAGCCCCAGCATTTT. This sequence encodes CASSPRARGQPQHF. The chain recombines TRBV11-2 with TRBJ1-5; no clear D. The CDR3 runs 14 residues. Germline values: CDR1 SGHAT, CDR2 FQNNGV. Trimming shortened V by 5 bases and J by 7 bases, and 15 bases separated the two germline ends.

The V gene is TRBV7-2, the J gene TRBJ2-7; D may be TRBD1 (6 bases). Germline values: CDR1 SGHTA, CDR2 FQGNSA. This CDR3 spans 15 amino acids. The V and J ends lost 1 base and 2 bases respectively, with 12 bases between them. CDR3 nucleotide sequence: TGTGCCAGCAGCTTAGGTGGGGGCCTCCCCTACGAGCAGTACTTC. Amino acid sequence: CASSLGGGLPYEQYF.

This clone has just a few counts. This chain links TRBV29-1 with TRBJ2-5; 10 bases line up with TRBD1. Losses at the gene ends were 6 bases for V and 5 bases for J; bases not matched to a gene: 9. This CDR3 has 14 amino acids. Germline V CDR1 and CDR2: SQVTM, ANQGSEA. CDR3 sequence reads: CSVVPPGQGETQYF. The CDR3 DNA is TGCAGCGTCGTTCCTCCGGGACAGGGGGAGACCCAGTACTTC.

The chain carries TRBV14 and TRBJ1-2; TRBD1 might be the D (5 bases). This CDR3 spans 15 amino acids. V dropped 0 bases and J dropped 6 bases, with 14 bases sitting between them. CDR1 is SGHDN and CDR2 is FVKESK in the germline V gene. Here the CDR3 DNA reads TGTGCCAGCAGCCAAGATTCCAGGGCCCGGGATGGCTACACCTTC. Protein product: CASSQDSRARDGYTF.

This clone was counted once. The rearrangement links TRBV7-8 to TRBJ2-6; TRBD1 agrees at 9 bases. The length of the CDR3 is 15 residues. J lost 4 bases, V lost 11 bases, and 9 bases had no gene match. The germline V gene has CDR1 SGHVS and CDR2 FQNEAQ. This CDR3 reads CAEGTGRTGANVLTF. The CDR3 region has the DNA TGTGCCGAAGGGACAGGGAGGACGGGGGCCAACGTCCTGACTTTC.

The sample holds a few counts of this clone. This sequence joins TRBV5-1 and TRBJ2-7, with 7 bases matching TRBD1. CDR3 length equals 13 residues. Trimming cost V 3 bases and J 5 bases; bases outside gene matches: 5. CDR1 and CDR2 from the germline V gene are SGHRS and YFSETQ. The CDR3 region is CASSSQGQDEQYF. CDR3 bases: TGCGCCAGCAGCTCACAGGGGCAGGACGAGCAGTACTTC.

The rearrangement uses TRBV7-2 and TRBJ2-7, with D uncertain. V was cut by 5 bases and J by 2 bases, with 16 bases left in between. The CDR3 is 15 amino acids. CDR1 SGHTA and CDR2 FQGNSA come from the germline V gene. In DNA, the CDR3 is TGTGCCAGCAGCCCTCAAGGCGGCTTGACCTACGAGCAGTACTTC. Translation gives CASSPQGGLTYEQYF.

V gene TRBV11-2 combines with J gene TRBJ1-2, with D possibly TRBD1 on 5 matching bases. The V and J ends lost 5 bases and 5 bases respectively, with 18 bases between them. There are 15 residues in the CDR3. From germline, CDR1 is SGHAT and CDR2 FQNNGV. CDR3 loop: CASSPIRGTKYGYTF. Here the CDR3 DNA reads TGTGCCAGCAGCCCGATCCGGGGGACCAAATATGGCTACACCTTC.

Comments on this clone: Other DNA variants within this sample encode the same CDR3. The chain uses TRBV5-1 and TRBJ1-1; tentative D call: TRBD1 (5 bases). The CDR3 is 14 amino acids. The V gene's germline CDR1 is SGHRS and CDR2 YFSETQ. V lost 4 bases and J lost 1, with 11 bases in between. CDR3 protein: CASSLTGSNTEAFF. The DNA of the CDR3 is TGCGCCAGCAGCCTTACAGGTTCGAACACTGAAGCTTTCTTT.

The genes are TRBV18 and TRBJ2-7; D uncertain. V was clipped by 0 bases and J by 5 bases, with 8 bases between them. CDR1 and CDR2 from the germline V gene are KGHSH and LQKENI. This CDR3 comprises 13 residues. Written as DNA, the CDR3 is TGTGCCAGCTCACCACCGGTCCGGGACGAGCAGTACTTC. This codes for CASSPPVRDEQYF.

In DNA form, the CDR3 reads TGCGCCAGCAGCCAAGATCACCATGCACTAGGATCCTACGAGCAGTACTTC. Its protein product is CASSQDHHALGSYEQYF. V is TRBV4-3 and J is TRBJ2-7, with D possibly being TRBD2 (5 bases). The length of the CDR3 is 17 residues. CDR1 and CDR2 from the germline V gene are LGHNA and YSLEER. The V and J ends lost 0 bases and 1 base respectively, with 16 bases between them.

The chain has TRBV7-9 and TRBJ1-6; D is unclear. The V and J ends lost 1 base and 10 bases respectively, with 8 bases between them. Germline V gives CDR1 SEHNR, CDR2 FQNEAQ (reference sequence). This CDR3 comprises 13 residues. The CDR3 DNA reads TGTGCCAGCAGCTTAGATCTCAGGTCACCCCTCCACTTT. It translates to CASSLDLRSPLHF.

The chain couples TRBV9 to TRBJ2-2, with TRBD1 matching over 8 bases. Germline trimming cut 0 bases from V and 3 bases from J; bases unmatched to any gene: 7. The V gene's germline CDR1 is SGDLS and CDR2 YYNGEE. The CDR3 runs to 17 residues. CDR3 sequence: CASSVDLAGGDTGELFF. As DNA, the CDR3 is TGTGCCAGCAGCGTAGATTTAGCAGGGGGCGACACCGGGGAGCTGTTTTTT. The full variable domain, rest sourced from reference TRBV9 and TRBJ2-2, is DSGVTQTPKHLITATGQRVTLRCSPRSGDLSVYWYQQSLDQGLQFLIQYYNGEERAKGNILERFSAQQFPDLHSELNLSSLELGDSALYFCASSVDLAGGDTGELFFGEGSRLTVL.

The rearrangement links TRBV9 to TRBJ1-3, with a possible D match to TRBD1 (6 bases). V lost 0 bases and J lost 0, with 10 bases in between. Germline-derived CDR1 and CDR2 are SGDLS and YYNGEE. This CDR3 is 16 amino acids long. CDR3 sequence (DNA): TGTGCCAGCAGCGTAGCCCCAGGGGCCTCTGGAAACACCATATATTTT. Encoded protein: CASSVAPGASGNTIYF.

The rearrangement joins TRBV2 to TRBJ1-5; 7 bases are shared with TRBD1. CDR3 length equals 15 residues. Germline loops: CDR1 SNHLY, CDR2 FYNNEI. With V trimmed by 7 bases and J by 4 bases, 10 bases remained unmatched. The CDR3 DNA is TGTGCCAGCAAAGGGACAGACGGCGGGAATCAGCCCCAGCATTTT. This encodes CASKGTDGGNQPQHF.

This chain connects TRBV6-4 to TRBJ2-1; possible D gene TRBD2, 5 bases. The CDR3 spans 13 residues. The germline V gene has CDR1 MRHNA and CDR2 SNTAGT. Trimming pared 10 bases from V and 5 bases from J, leaving 15 bases between. DNA of the CDR3: TGTGCCACTGCCGGCGGGCCCCACAATGAGCAGTTCTTC. Translation: CATAGGPHNEQFF.

Notes on this clone: Its ends do not fully match the called genes, so a read error is possible. The chain uses TRBV7-9 and TRBJ1-5; D call uncertain. CDR3 length equals 13 residues. CDR1 SEHNR and CDR2 FQNEAQ come from the germline V gene (reference sequence). In nucleotides, the CDR3 is TGTTCCAGCAGCTTATGGGAGAATCAGCCCCAGCATTTT. Translating it yields CSSSLWENQPQHF.

The chain carries TRBV30 and TRBJ1-1; 7 bases match TRBD1. The V and J ends lost 1 base and 4 bases, in that order; junction bases with no gene match: 0. Germline CDR1 is GTSNPN and CDR2 is SVGIG (reference sequence). This CDR3 spans 12 amino acids. DNA for the CDR3: TGTGCCTGGAGTGCAGGGGGCACTGAAGCTTTCTTT. This gives the protein CAWSAGGTEAFF.

The chain uses TRBV7-6 and TRBJ2-1; D possibly corresponds to TRBD2 (7 bases). V was cut by 1 base and J by 14 bases, with 24 bases left in between. The germline V gene encodes CDR1 SGHVS and CDR2 FNYEAQ. The CDR3 is made up of 16 amino acids. CDR3 amino acids: CASSLGGGPNPPGEFF. The CDR3 coding sequence is TGTGCCAGCAGCTTAGGCGGGGGCCCCAATCCTCCTGGGGAGTTCTTC.

The rearrangement joins TRBV5-1 to TRBJ1-2; TRBD1 agrees at 7 bases. The V segment lost 4 bases and the J segment 3 bases; nucleotides outside the gene matches: 3. CDR3 size: 13 residues. Germline CDR1 is SGHRS and CDR2 is YFSETQ. In nucleotides, the CDR3 is TGCGCCAGCAGCATCACAGGGGACTATGGCTACACCTTC. It is translated as CASSITGDYGYTF.

This clone has a single count. This chain connects TRBV25-1 to TRBJ1-4, with 7 positions matching TRBD1. CDR3 size: 13 residues. Per the germline V gene, CDR1 is MGHDK and CDR2 is SYGVNS. The V and J ends lost 9 bases and 3 bases, in that order; junction bases with no gene match: 4. As DNA, the CDR3 is TGTGCCAGTGCCAGGGGGGCTAATGAAAAACTGTTTTTT. Its translation is CASARGANEKLFF.

J is TRBJ1-2 and V is TRBV19, with 10 bases matching TRBD1. CDR3 size: 14 residues. With 6 bases clipped from V and 7 bases from J, the junction kept 8 bases outside the gene matches. CDR1 and CDR2 (germline): LNHDA, SQIVND (reference sequence). The CDR3 region has the DNA TGTGCCAGTAGCCCGGGACAGGGGACCGGTGGCTACACCTTC. It codes for CASSPGQGTGGYTF.

The V gene is TRBV28, the J gene TRBJ1-2, with 9 nucleotides matching TRBD1. V lost 3 bases and J lost 4; bases outside the gene matches: 6. The CDR3 covers 15 residues. From germline, CDR1 is MDHEN and CDR2 SYDVKM. In DNA, the CDR3 is TGTGCCAGCAGTTTCCGGGACAGGGCTGTCTATGGCTACACCTTC. Translation: CASSFRDRAVYGYTF.

The chain joins TRBV4-1 to TRBJ1-3; no firm D call. From germline, CDR1 is MGHRA and CDR2 YSYEKL. Trimming removed 1 base at V and 0 bases at J, with 4 bases between. The CDR3 length is 14 residues. CDR3 DNA: TGCGCCAGCAGCCAAGGGCCCTCTGGAAACACCATATATTTT. Its translation is CASSQGPSGNTIYF.

This chain joins TRBV20-1 and TRBJ2-4; 7 positions agree with TRBD2. Germline V gene data show CDR1 as DFQATT and CDR2 as SNEGSKA (reference sequence). CDR3 length equals 11 residues. V shed 5 bases, J shed 16 bases, and the junction held 11 bases outside the gene matches. The CDR3 DNA sequence: TGCAGTGCTTATATCCTAGCGGCCACTTACTTC. Translated, it gives CSAYILAATYF.

The chain has TRBV27 and TRBJ1-5; tentatively, D is TRBD1 (5 bases). Germline loops: CDR1 MNHEY, CDR2 SMNVEV (reference sequence). This CDR3 spans 12 amino acids. V lost 2 bases, J lost 6 bases, and 5 bases lay in between. The chain's CDR3 is CASSLQGQPQHF. CDR3 nucleotides: TGTGCCAGCAGTTTACAGGGTCAGCCCCAGCATTTT.

The chain couples TRBV11-2 to TRBJ2-5, with D unclear. This CDR3 has 12 amino acids. V lost 2 bases, J lost 8 bases, and 9 bases lay in between. Germline V gene sequence: CDR1 SGHAT, CDR2 FQNNGV. The CDR3 sequence is CASSLTGSTQYF. CDR3 nucleotide sequence: TGTGCCAGCAGCTTAACCGGGTCCACCCAGTACTTC.

V gene TRBV10-3 combines with J gene TRBJ2-1; D not certain. This CDR3 has 14 amino acids. With 0 bases removed from V and 6 bases from J, the gap between germline ends came to 9 bases. Germline CDR1 reads ENHRY; CDR2 reads SYGVKD. The CDR3 DNA reads TGTGCCATCAGTGAGTCGATGGCTTCCAATGAGCAGTTCTTC. This translates into CAISESMASNEQFF.

This clone came up once. The gene calls are TRBV7-2 and TRBJ1-4; no reliable D call. Germline V gives CDR1 SGHTA, CDR2 FQGNSA. The CDR3 totals 14 residues. With 3 bases removed from V and 4 bases from J, the gap between germline ends came to 9 bases. The CDR3 bases are TGTGCCAGCAGCTTGAGGCGGCTTAATGAAAAACTGTTTTTT. Protein: CASSLRRLNEKLFF.

This clone showed up just once. The rearrangement links TRBV20-1 to TRBJ2-7, with no clear D. CDR1 DFQATT and CDR2 SNEGSKA come from the germline V gene (reference sequence). The length of the CDR3 is 10 residues. V lost 3 bases, J lost 4 bases, and 4 bases lay in between. This CDR3 reads CSAREYEQYF. The CDR3 coding sequence is TGCAGTGCTAGGGAGTACGAGCAGTACTTC.

The chain carries TRBV6-5 and TRBJ2-2; D is undetermined. Germline V gene sequence: CDR1 MNHEY, CDR2 SVGAGI. The CDR3 is made up of 13 amino acids. Trimming removed 2 bases at V and 5 bases at J, with 6 bases between. The CDR3 coding sequence is TGTGCCAGCAGTTACGGTCGGACCGGGGAGCTGTTTTTT. Its translation: CASSYGRTGELFF.

CDR3 loop: CATSKTSGKYNEQFF. As DNA, the CDR3 is TGTGCCACCAGCAAGACTAGCGGGAAATACAATGAGCAGTTCTTC. The genes are TRBV15 and TRBJ2-1, with 11 bases that match TRBD2. This CDR3 spans 15 amino acids. CDR1 is LNHNV, CDR2 YYDKDF, per germline (reference sequence). V lost 4 bases and J lost 4; bases outside the gene matches: 3.